Listed below are T cell receptor beta chains from one sample, sequenced in a study of control samples from healthy donors and cancer patients. Profiled with immunoSEQ multiplex PCR; TCRdb holds only in-frame clones, not every one. The sample includes 50,000 or so clones, roughly 85% of them seen just once. Sequencing was carried out using PBMCs. The receptors come from a woman aged 45 to 65 with lung cancer. Both conserved end residues are part of each CDR3. The D gene is left open where the match is weak. The size field is filled for only some rows; it gives once, few, many or a size class.

clone_size: once; v_call: TRBV4-2; d_call: .; j_call: TRBJ1-1; cdr3_nt: TGTGCCAGCAGCCAGAGCGCGGGGAGTCTCACTGAAGCTTTCTTT; cdr3_aa: CASSQSAGSLTEAFF
clone_size: .; v_call: TRBV11-3; d_call: TRBD1; j_call: TRBJ2-7; cdr3_nt: TGTGCCAGCAGCCCGACAGGGACCTACGAGCAGTACTTC; cdr3_aa: CASSPTGTYEQYF
clone_size: few; v_call: TRBV4-3; d_call: .; j_call: TRBJ1-4; cdr3_nt: TGCGCCAGCAGCCAAGCGCATTTTAATGCTAATGAAAAACTGTTTTTT; cdr3_aa: CASSQAHFNANEKLFF
clone_size: .; v_call: TRBV6-5; d_call: .; j_call: TRBJ1-1; cdr3_nt: TGTGCCCACACAGAGAGAAACACTGAAGCTTTCTTT; cdr3_aa: CAHTERNTEAFF
clone_size: .; v_call: TRBV7-8; d_call: TRBD1; j_call: TRBJ1-1; cdr3_nt: TGTGCCAGCAGCTTAGGGGACAGGGCGGTGAACACTGAAGCTTTCTTT; cdr3_aa: CASSLGDRAVNTEAFF
clone_size: .; v_call: TRBV4-1; d_call: .; j_call: TRBJ2-1; cdr3_nt: TGCGCCAGCAGCCAAGATATGGACAATGAGCAGTTCTTC; cdr3_aa: CASSQDMDNEQFF
clone_size: .; v_call: TRBV24-1; d_call: .; j_call: TRBJ1-2; cdr3_nt: TGTGCCACCAGTGACCCTATGAATACTCAGGGGCACTATGGCTACACCTTC; cdr3_aa: CATSDPMNTQGHYGYTF
clone_size: .; v_call: TRBV29-1; d_call: TRBD1; j_call: TRBJ1-1; cdr3_nt: TGCAGCGGCCGACAGGGGGCGACCACTGAAGCTTTCTTT; cdr3_aa: CSGRQGATTEAFF
clone_size: .; v_call: TRBV4-2; d_call: .; j_call: TRBJ1-2; cdr3_nt: TGTGCCAGCAGCCAAGATGCCAGGGACAACTATGGCTACACCTTC; cdr3_aa: CASSQDARDNYGYTF
clone_size: once; v_call: TRBV5-6; d_call: .; j_call: TRBJ1-1; cdr3_nt: TGTGCCAGCAGCCTTAGACAGGTACTGAACACTGAAGCTTTCTTT; cdr3_aa: CASSLRQVLNTEAFF
clone_size: .; v_call: TRBV7-2; d_call: .; j_call: TRBJ1-5; cdr3_nt: TGTGCCAGCAGCCAGGATCATCAGCCCCAGCATTTT; cdr3_aa: CASSQDHQPQHF
clone_size: .; v_call: TRBV6-2/TRBV6-3; d_call: .; j_call: TRBJ1-1; cdr3_nt: TGTGCCAGCAGTTACCGGGTTGCGAACACTGAAGCTTTCTTT; cdr3_aa: CASSYRVANTEAFF
clone_size: .; v_call: TRBV4-1; d_call: TRBD1; j_call: TRBJ2-5; cdr3_nt: TGCGCCAGCAGCCAATTTTCAGGGGGCCAAGAGACCCAGTACTTC; cdr3_aa: CASSQFSGGQETQYF
clone_size: .; v_call: TRBV14; d_call: .; j_call: TRBJ1-2; cdr3_nt: TGTGCCAGCAGTGGACCCGGGACCCCCTTCAATGGCTACACCTTC; cdr3_aa: CASSGPGTPFNGYTF